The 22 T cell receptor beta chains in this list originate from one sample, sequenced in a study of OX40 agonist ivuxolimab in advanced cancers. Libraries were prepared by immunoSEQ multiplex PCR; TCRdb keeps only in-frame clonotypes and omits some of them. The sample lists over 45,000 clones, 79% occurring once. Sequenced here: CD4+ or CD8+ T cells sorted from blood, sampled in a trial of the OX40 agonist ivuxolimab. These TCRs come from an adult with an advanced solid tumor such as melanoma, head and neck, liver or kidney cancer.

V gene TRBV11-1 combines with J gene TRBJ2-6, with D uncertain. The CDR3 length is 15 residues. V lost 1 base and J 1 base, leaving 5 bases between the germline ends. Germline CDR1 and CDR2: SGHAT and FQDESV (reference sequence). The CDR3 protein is CASSLDSSGANVLTF. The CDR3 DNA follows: TGTGCCAGCAGCTTAGATTCATCTGGGGCCAACGTCCTGACTTTC.

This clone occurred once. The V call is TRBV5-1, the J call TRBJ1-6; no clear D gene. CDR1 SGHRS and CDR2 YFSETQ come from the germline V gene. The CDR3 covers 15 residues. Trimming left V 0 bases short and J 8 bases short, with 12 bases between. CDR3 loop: CASSLAGSAYSPLHF. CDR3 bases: TGCGCCAGCAGCTTGGCTGGGAGCGCTTATTCACCCCTCCACTTT.

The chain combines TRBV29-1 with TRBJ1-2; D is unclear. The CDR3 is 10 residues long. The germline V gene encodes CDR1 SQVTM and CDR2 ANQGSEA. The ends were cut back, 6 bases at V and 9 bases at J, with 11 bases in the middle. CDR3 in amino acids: CSVGSRSYTF. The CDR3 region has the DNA TGCAGCGTAGGTAGTCGGAGCTACACCTTC.

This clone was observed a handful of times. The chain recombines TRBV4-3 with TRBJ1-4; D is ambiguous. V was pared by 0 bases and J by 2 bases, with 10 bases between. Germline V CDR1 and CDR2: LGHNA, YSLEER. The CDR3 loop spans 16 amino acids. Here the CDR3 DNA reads TGCGCCAGCAGCCAAGAGCGGGCAGTCACTAATGAAAAACTGTTTTTT. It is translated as CASSQERAVTNEKLFF.

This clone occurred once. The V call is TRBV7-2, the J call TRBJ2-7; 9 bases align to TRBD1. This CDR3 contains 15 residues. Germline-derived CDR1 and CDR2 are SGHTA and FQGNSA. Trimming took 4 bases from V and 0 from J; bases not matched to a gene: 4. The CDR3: CASSYLTGGSYEQYF. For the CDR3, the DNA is TGTGCCAGCAGCTACTTGACAGGGGGCTCCTACGAGCAGTACTTC.

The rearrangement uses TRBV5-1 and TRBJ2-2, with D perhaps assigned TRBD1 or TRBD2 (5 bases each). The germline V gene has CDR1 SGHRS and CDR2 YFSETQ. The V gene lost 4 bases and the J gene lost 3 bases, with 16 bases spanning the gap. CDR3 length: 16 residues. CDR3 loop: CASSLTVGEYTGELFF. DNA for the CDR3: TGCGCCAGCAGCCTGACAGTTGGGGAGTACACCGGGGAGCTGTTTTTT.

In DNA form, the CDR3 reads TGTGCCAGCAGTGAAGGCGGGGCTAACTATGGCTACACCTTC. This translates into CASSEGGANYGYTF. V gene TRBV6-1 combines with J gene TRBJ1-2, with unresolved D. The CDR3 runs 14 residues. Per the germline V gene, CDR1 is MNHNS and CDR2 is SASEGT. V was pared by 1 base and J by 0 bases, with 6 bases between.

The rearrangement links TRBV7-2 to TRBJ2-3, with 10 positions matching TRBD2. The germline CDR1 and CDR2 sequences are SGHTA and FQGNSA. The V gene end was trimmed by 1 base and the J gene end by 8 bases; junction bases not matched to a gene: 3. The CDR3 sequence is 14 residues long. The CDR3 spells CASSLDSGGSTQYF. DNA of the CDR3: TGTGCCAGCAGCTTAGATAGCGGGGGGAGTACGCAGTATTTT.

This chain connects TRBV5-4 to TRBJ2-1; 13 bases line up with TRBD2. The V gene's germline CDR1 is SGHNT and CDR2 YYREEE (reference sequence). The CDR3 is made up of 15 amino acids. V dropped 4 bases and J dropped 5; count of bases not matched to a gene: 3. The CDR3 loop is CASSLGTSGDNEQFF. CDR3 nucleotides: TGTGCCAGCAGCCTCGGGACTAGCGGGGACAATGAGCAGTTCTTC.

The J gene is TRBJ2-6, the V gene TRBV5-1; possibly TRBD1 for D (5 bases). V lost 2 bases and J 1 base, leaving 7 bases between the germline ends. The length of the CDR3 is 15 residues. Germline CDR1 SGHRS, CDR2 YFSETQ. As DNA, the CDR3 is TGCGCCAGCAGCTTACAGGAGTCTGGGGCCAACGTCCTGACTTTC. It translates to CASSLQESGANVLTF. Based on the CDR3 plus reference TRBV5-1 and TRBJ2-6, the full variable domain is KAGVTQTPRYLIKTRGQQVTLSCSPISGHRSVSWYQQTPGQGLQFLFEYFSETQRNKGNFPGRFSGRQFSNSRSEMNVSTLELGDSALYLCASSLQESGANVLTFGAGSRLTVL.

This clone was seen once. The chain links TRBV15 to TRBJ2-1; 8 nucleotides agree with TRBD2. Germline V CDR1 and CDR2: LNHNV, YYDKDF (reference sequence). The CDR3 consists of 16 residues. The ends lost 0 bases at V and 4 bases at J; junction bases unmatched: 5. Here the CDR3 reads CATSRDPSGGYNEQFF. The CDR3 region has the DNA TGTGCCACCAGCAGAGATCCAAGCGGGGGATACAATGAGCAGTTCTTC.

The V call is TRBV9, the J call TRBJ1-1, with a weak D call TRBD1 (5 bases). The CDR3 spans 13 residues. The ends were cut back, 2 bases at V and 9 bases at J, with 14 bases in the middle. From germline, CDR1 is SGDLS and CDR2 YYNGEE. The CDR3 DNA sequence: TGTGCCAGCAGCGTCGAGGGGAGTGGGCAAGCTTTCTTT. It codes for CASSVEGSGQAFF.

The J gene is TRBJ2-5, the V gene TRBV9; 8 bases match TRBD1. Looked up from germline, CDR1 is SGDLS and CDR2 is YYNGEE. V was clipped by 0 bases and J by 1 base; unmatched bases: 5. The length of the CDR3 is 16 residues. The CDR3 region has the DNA TGTGCCAGCAGCGTAGCAGGACAGGGAGGCCAAGAGACCCAGTACTTC. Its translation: CASSVAGQGGQETQYF. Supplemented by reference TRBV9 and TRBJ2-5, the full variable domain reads DSGVTQTPKHLITATGQRVTLRCSPRSGDLSVYWYQQSLDQGLQFLIQYYNGEERAKGNILERFSAQQFPDLHSELNLSSLELGDSALYFCASSVAGQGGQETQYFGPGTRLLVL.

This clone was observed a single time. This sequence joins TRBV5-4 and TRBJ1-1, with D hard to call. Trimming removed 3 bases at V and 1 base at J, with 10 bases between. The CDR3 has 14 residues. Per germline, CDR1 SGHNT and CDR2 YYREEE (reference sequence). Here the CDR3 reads CASSSVYGNTEAFF. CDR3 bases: TGTGCCAGCAGCTCGGTCTACGGGAACACTGAAGCTTTCTTT.

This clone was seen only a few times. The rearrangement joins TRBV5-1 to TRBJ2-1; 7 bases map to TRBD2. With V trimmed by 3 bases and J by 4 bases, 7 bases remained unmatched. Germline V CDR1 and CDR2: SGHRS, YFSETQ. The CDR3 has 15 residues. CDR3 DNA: TGCGCCAGCAGCTCCTCCGAGCGGGGTTACAATGAGCAGTTCTTC. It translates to CASSSSERGYNEQFF.

The CDR3 loop reads CASSGWEKLFF. CDR3 sequence (DNA): TGTGCCAGTAGTGGCTGGGAAAAACTGTTTTTT. The gene calls are TRBV19 and TRBJ1-4; D is unresolved. The CDR3 is made up of 11 amino acids. CDR1 LNHDA and CDR2 SQIVND come from the germline V gene (reference sequence). The V and J ends lost 5 bases and 8 bases respectively, with 6 bases between them.

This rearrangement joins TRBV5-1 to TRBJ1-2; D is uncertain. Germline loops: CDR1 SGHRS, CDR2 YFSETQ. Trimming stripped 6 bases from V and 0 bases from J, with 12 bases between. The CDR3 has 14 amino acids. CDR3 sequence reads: CASKAQTTNYGYTF. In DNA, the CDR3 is TGCGCCAGCAAGGCCCAGACTACTAACTATGGCTACACCTTC.

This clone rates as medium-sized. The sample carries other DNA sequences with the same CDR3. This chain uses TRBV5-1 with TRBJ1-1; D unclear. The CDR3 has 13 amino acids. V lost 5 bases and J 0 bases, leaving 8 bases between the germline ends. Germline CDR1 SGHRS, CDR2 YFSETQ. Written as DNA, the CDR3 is TGCGCCAGCAGGGGGAGTATGAACACTGAAGCTTTCTTT. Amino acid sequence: CASRGSMNTEAFF.

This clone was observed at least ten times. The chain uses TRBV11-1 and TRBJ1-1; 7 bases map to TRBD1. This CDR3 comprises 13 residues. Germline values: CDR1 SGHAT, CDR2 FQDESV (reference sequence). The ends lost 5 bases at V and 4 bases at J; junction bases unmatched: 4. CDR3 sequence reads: CASSLTGTTEAFF. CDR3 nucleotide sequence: TGTGCCAGCAGCCTGACAGGGACCACTGAAGCTTTCTTT.

The DNA of the CDR3 is TGTGCCAGCTCACCGGGAGAAACGCTCCGTCAGCAGTACTTC. Protein: CASSPGETLRQQYF. This chain connects TRBV18 to TRBJ2-7; TRBD2 is a possible D gene (5 bases). With 3 bases removed from V and 8 bases from J, the gap between germline ends came to 17 bases. This CDR3 region has 14 residues. Germline CDR1 KGHSH, CDR2 LQKENI.

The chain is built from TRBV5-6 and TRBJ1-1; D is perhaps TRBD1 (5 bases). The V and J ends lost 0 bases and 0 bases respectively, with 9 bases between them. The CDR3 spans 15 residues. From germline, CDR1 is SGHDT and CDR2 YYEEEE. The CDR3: CASSLVDSLNTEAFF. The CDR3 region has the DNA TGTGCCAGCAGCTTGGTTGACAGCCTGAACACTGAAGCTTTCTTT.

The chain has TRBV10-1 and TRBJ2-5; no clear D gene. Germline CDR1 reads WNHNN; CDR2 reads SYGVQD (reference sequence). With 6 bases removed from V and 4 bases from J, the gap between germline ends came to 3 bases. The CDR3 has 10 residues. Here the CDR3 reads CASSLETQYF. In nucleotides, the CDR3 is TGCGCCAGCAGCTTAGAGACCCAGTACTTC.